This TCR beta chain was found in a study of early T cells in non-severe SARS-CoV-2 infection. Turning to the study itself: Unsorted whole blood bulk RNA was sequenced, with unpaired chains.

This clonotype was seen at least ten times. Its antigen is still unknown. The TCR library protocol was used to attach unique molecular identifiers. These identifiers were attached to individual cDNA molecules. TCRdb passed the 5' RACE reads through MiXCR, listing each CDR3 protein once. The sample has tens of thousands of distinct CDR3 sequences, 5% seen once. The CDR3 consists of 14 residues. Trimming cost V 3 bases and J 4 bases, with 13 bases left between them. CDR1 and CDR2 (germline): DFQATT, SNEGSKA (reference sequence). Study results and limitations: CD4 and private specificities were missed by VDJdb matching, which favored anti-spike CD8 responses.

The chain carries TRBV20-1 and TRBJ2-1; D might be TRBD1 or TRBD2, each matching 5 bases. The sample was whole blood, taken at baseline. The TCR originated in an adult who was a healthcare worker with PCR-confirmed SARS-CoV-2 infection or an uninfected control (not recorded which). The CDR3 here is CSARSGPSYNEQFF. CDR3 coding DNA: TGCAGTGCTAGGTCGGGGCCATCATACAATGAGCAGTTCTTC.